Below, 27 T cell receptor beta chains from the same sample are listed, as sequenced in a study of persistence of HIV-infected CD4 T cells. The stimulus was lysate of CMV-infected fibroblasts, 9 to 10 ug/mL. CD40L-negative CD69-negative CD45RO-high memory CD4+ T cells were sorted as populations depleted of antigen-responding cells. Their antigens are not known. The libraries were made with immunoSEQ version 4 in survey mode. Clones were read by immunoSEQ multiplex PCR, and TCRdb kept only the in-frame ones, dropping some. The profile shows approximately 26,000 clones, around 80% of them singletons. This sample comprised CD4+ T cells sorted from PBMCs after roughly 20-hour stimulation, obtained from a patient who received antiretroviral therapy. The receptors were gathered from an adult woman with HIV who was CMV-seropositive.

The sample holds one count of this clone. V is TRBV7-9 and J is TRBJ2-5; D remains unclear. V was shortened by 1 base and J by 2 bases, with 5 bases between the two germline ends. Per germline, CDR1 SEHNR and CDR2 FQNEAQ (reference sequence). There are 13 residues in the CDR3. CDR3 in DNA: TGTGCCAGCAGCTTAGGAAATCAAGAGACCCAGTACTTC. Its translation: CASSLGNQETQYF.

J is TRBJ1-1 and V is TRBV5-1; D is uncertain. This CDR3 has 13 amino acids. Looked up from germline, CDR1 is SGHRS and CDR2 is YFSETQ. Trimming removed 3 bases at V and 10 bases at J, with 16 bases between. The CDR3 region has the DNA TGCGCCAGCAGCTCGACCTTGGGTCAAGGAGCTTTCTTT. Its protein product is CASSSTLGQGAFF.

Notes on this clone: Other DNA sequences in the sample encode the same CDR3. The rearrangement uses TRBV9 and TRBJ1-1, with 7 bases aligning to TRBD1. The trim removed 0 bases at V and 1 base at J, leaving 6 bases unmatched. The CDR3 consists of 16 residues. Germline loops: CDR1 SGDLS, CDR2 YYNGEE. In DNA form, the CDR3 reads TGTGCCAGCAGCGTAGTGGCCGGGACAGCGAACACTGAAGCTTTCTTT. It yields the protein CASSVVAGTANTEAFF.

This rearrangement joins TRBV5-4 to TRBJ2-3; TRBD1 might be the D (5 bases). The CDR3 contains 14 residues. Trimming removed 2 bases from V and 1 base from J, with 8 bases in between. The germline CDR1 and CDR2 sequences are SGHNT and YYREEE (reference sequence). DNA of the CDR3: TGTGCCAGCAGCTTCAGGGTAGGCACAGATACGCAGTATTTT. Translating it yields CASSFRVGTDTQYF. Variable domain in full (rest from reference TRBV5-4 and TRBJ2-3): ETGVTQSPTHLIKTRGQQVTLRCSSQSGHNTVSWYQQALGQGPQFIFQYYREEENGRGNFPPRFSGLQFPNYSSELNVNALELDDSALYLCASSFRVGTDTQYFGPGTRLTVL.

V gene TRBV18 combines with J gene TRBJ1-5; D uncertain. Trimming left V 4 bases short and J 4 bases short, with 11 bases between. The CDR3 totals 14 residues. Germline CDR1 reads KGHSH; CDR2 reads LQKENI. The chain's CDR3 is CASSRGAENQPQHF. The CDR3 nucleotides read TGTGCCAGCTCACGTGGAGCTGAAAATCAGCCCCAGCATTTT.

The chain is built from TRBV9 and TRBJ2-3; 13 nucleotides align to TRBD2. There are 18 residues in the CDR3. Germline assignment: CDR1 SGDLS and CDR2 YYNGEE. The trim removed 3 bases at V and 5 bases at J, leaving 12 bases unmatched. The CDR3 loop reads CASSEVPTSGGAVDTQYF. In nucleotides, the CDR3 is TGTGCCAGCAGCGAGGTTCCCACTAGCGGGGGGGCCGTAGATACGCAGTATTTT. Complete variable domain (other parts from reference TRBV9 and TRBJ2-3): DSGVTQTPKHLITATGQRVTLRCSPRSGDLSVYWYQQSLDQGLQFLIQYYNGEERAKGNILERFSAQQFPDLHSELNLSSLELGDSALYFCASSEVPTSGGAVDTQYFGPGTRLTVL.

The chain joins TRBV19 to TRBJ2-1, with 9 bases identical to TRBD2. Germline assignment: CDR1 LNHDA and CDR2 SQIVND (reference sequence). Unmatched junction bases numbered 8, after V lost 8 bases and J lost 6 bases. The CDR3 sequence is 14 residues long. CDR3 DNA sequence: TGTGCCAGTCGTTTGCTAGCGGGGCTCAATGAGCAGTTCTTC. Its translation is CASRLLAGLNEQFF.

The CDR3 region has the DNA TGTGCCAGCAGGTCACGGGTAGGGACAGGGGAGACTGGCTACACCTTC. This sequence encodes CASRSRVGTGETGYTF. The gene calls are TRBV27 and TRBJ1-2; TRBD1 matches at 10 bases. The trim removed 6 bases at V and 7 bases at J, leaving 14 bases unmatched. The CDR3 covers 16 residues. The germline gives CDR1 MNHEY, CDR2 SMNVEV (reference sequence).

This clone was seen a few times. This chain connects TRBV5-1 to TRBJ2-7; maybe TRBD2 (6 bases). The CDR3 is made up of 14 amino acids. Germline V lookup: CDR1 SGHRS, CDR2 YFSETQ. V was cut by 5 bases and J by 2 bases, with 14 bases left in between. The CDR3 nucleotides read TGCGCCAGCAGTTACGGGACTCAGGCCTACGAGCAGTACTTC. This sequence encodes CASSYGTQAYEQYF.

This chain links TRBV7-6 with TRBJ1-6, with D unresolved. Between the trimmed V and J ends, which lost 4 bases and 7 bases, there was a span of 8 bases. Looked up from germline, CDR1 is SGHVS and CDR2 is FNYEAQ. CDR3 length: 13 residues. CDR3 in DNA: TGTGCCAGCAGCTCCGGGTCGAATTCACCCCTCCACTTT. This gives the protein CASSSGSNSPLHF.

This clone was observed once. This rearrangement joins TRBV10-1 to TRBJ1-1; the D is unclear. Germline V gene lookup returns CDR1 WNHNN and CDR2 SYGVQD (reference sequence). CDR3 length: 12 amino acids. Trimming took off 3 bases at V and 1 base at J, with 3 bases between the two ends. The CDR3 DNA follows: TGCGCCAGCAGTGATCCGAACACTGAAGCTTTCTTT. Translating it yields CASSDPNTEAFF.

The gene calls are TRBV25-1 and TRBJ2-2; 10 bases map to TRBD1. V shed 4 bases, J shed 6 bases, and the junction held 2 bases outside the gene matches. The CDR3 is 14 amino acids. Looked up from germline, CDR1 is MGHDK and CDR2 is SYGVNS. The CDR3 nucleotides are TGTGCCAGCAGTGGACAGGGGGCCCCCGGGGAGCTGTTTTTT. Translation gives CASSGQGAPGELFF.

The chain links TRBV5-4 to TRBJ1-4; 7 bases map to TRBD1. The V segment lost 4 bases and the J segment 5 bases; nucleotides outside the gene matches: 5. CDR3 length: 14 residues. Germline V CDR1 and CDR2: SGHNT, YYREEE (reference sequence). The CDR3 DNA follows: TGTGCCAGCAGCCGCGGGACAGCGAATGAAAAACTGTTTTTT. Protein product: CASSRGTANEKLFF.

The V and J genes are TRBV7-9 and TRBJ2-1, with D hard to call. Germline assignment: CDR1 SEHNR and CDR2 FQNEAQ (reference sequence). CDR3 length equals 16 residues. Trimming took 1 base from V and 7 from J, leaving 17 bases between them. The CDR3 DNA reads as TGTGCCAGCAGCTTAGGGCGAGAAAGGTTAAGGAATGAGCAGTTCTTC. This codes for CASSLGRERLRNEQFF.

The sample holds a few counts of this clone. This chain connects TRBV30 to TRBJ1-1; D possibly corresponds to TRBD1 (5 bases). Looked up from germline, CDR1 is GTSNPN and CDR2 is SVGIG (reference sequence). Trimming shortened V by 2 bases and J by 5 bases, and 18 bases separated the two germline ends. CDR3 length equals 15 residues. The CDR3, as DNA: TGTGCCTGGAGTCCCTACGGGGGGGGTTGGACTGAAGCTTTCTTT. Protein: CAWSPYGGGWTEAFF.

The gene calls are TRBV30 and TRBJ1-1; D is unclear. Trimming removed 2 bases at V and 2 bases at J, with 15 bases between. The CDR3 length is 15 residues. The germline gives CDR1 GTSNPN, CDR2 SVGIG (reference sequence). CDR3 sequence reads: CAWSFTGRPNTEAFF. CDR3 coding DNA: TGTGCCTGGAGTTTTACGGGCAGGCCAAACACTGAAGCTTTCTTT.

This chain links TRBV10-1 with TRBJ1-1; 7 bases match TRBD1. Germline trimming cut 5 bases from V and 0 bases from J; bases unmatched to any gene: 3. CDR1 is WNHNN, CDR2 SYGVQD, per germline (reference sequence). This CDR3 spans 14 amino acids. In DNA, the CDR3 is TGCGCCAGCAGTCACGGGACAGTGAACACTGAAGCTTTCTTT. Translated: CASSHGTVNTEAFF.

V gene TRBV7-3 combines with J gene TRBJ1-1, with TRBD1 identical over 7 bases. CDR3 length equals 14 residues. The J segment lost 1 base and the V segment lost 5 bases, leaving 4 bases of the junction unmatched. CDR1 is SGHTA, CDR2 FQGTGA, per germline. CDR3 coding DNA: TGTGCCAGCAGCAACGGACAGGCGAACACTGAAGCTTTCTTT. It specifies CASSNGQANTEAFF. The whole variable domain, filled in from reference TRBV7-3 and TRBJ1-1, reads GAGVSQTPSNKVTEKGKYVELRCDPISGHTALYWYRQSLGQGPEFLIYFQGTGAADDSGLPNDRFFAVRPEGSVSTLKIQRTERGDSAVYLCASSNGQANTEAFFGQGTRLTVV.

The chain has TRBV20-1 and TRBJ2-7; tentatively, D is TRBD1 (6 bases). V lost 3 bases and J 0 bases, leaving 18 bases between the germline ends. Germline lookup yields CDR1 DFQATT and CDR2 SNEGSKA (reference sequence). This CDR3 has 16 amino acids. Here the CDR3 DNA reads TGCAGTGCTAGTAGGAAGGGGGTCTTACTCTCCTACGAGCAGTACGTC. Its translation: CSASRKGVLLSYEQYV.

This clone appeared once. The chain carries TRBV6-4 and TRBJ1-2; 7 bases fit TRBD1. The germline gives CDR1 MRHNA, CDR2 SNTAGT. V was clipped by 6 bases and J by 8 bases; unmatched bases: 9. This CDR3 is built from 13 residues. In nucleotides, the CDR3 is TGTGCCAGCAGCGCCGGGACAGACGGGGGCTACACCTTC. It translates to CASSAGTDGGYTF.

The chain recombines TRBV7-6 with TRBJ2-1, with 7 bases matching TRBD1. Germline V gives CDR1 SGHVS, CDR2 FNYEAQ. After removal of 3 bases from V and 1 base from J, the junction contained 3 bases not matched to a gene. This CDR3 has 15 residues. CDR3 region: CASSLEQGSYNEQFF. The CDR3 DNA sequence: TGTGCCAGCAGCTTGGAACAGGGGTCCTACAATGAGCAGTTCTTC.

This chain links TRBV6-6 with TRBJ2-2; no clear D gene. V was trimmed by 4 bases and J by 4 bases, leaving 7 bases between them. The V gene's germline CDR1 is MNHNY and CDR2 SVGAGI (reference sequence). The CDR3 is 13 amino acids. The chain's CDR3 is CASSFGPTGELFF. CDR3 in DNA: TGTGCCAGCAGTTTCGGGCCCACCGGGGAGCTGTTTTTT.

This clone appeared once. The rearrangement uses TRBV12-3 or TRBV12-4 and TRBJ1-2, with D possibly being TRBD1 (5 bases). This CDR3 comprises 13 residues. V lost 3 bases and J 5 bases, leaving 10 bases between the germline ends. This chain's CDR3 is CASSFDSGYGYTF. DNA of the CDR3: TGTGCCAGCAGTTTCGACAGCGGATATGGCTACACCTTC.

The chain employs TRBV10-3 and TRBJ2-1; TRBD1 might be the D (6 bases). The V and J ends lost 0 bases and 0 bases respectively, with 9 bases between them. The germline V gene has CDR1 ENHRY and CDR2 SYGVKD. This CDR3 is 16 amino acids long. CDR3 coding DNA: TGTGCCATCAGTGAGTCCAGGGGAAGCTCCTACAATGAGCAGTTCTTC. This gives the protein CAISESRGSSYNEQFF.

Turning to this clone: The junction does not match germline at one end; this may be a read error. The chain recombines TRBV6-1 with TRBJ1-5, with a weak D call TRBD1 (5 bases). The CDR3 contains 14 residues. The germline V gene encodes CDR1 MNHNS and CDR2 SASEGT. The CDR3 sequence is CASREDAGPQPQHF. DNA of the CDR3: TGTGCCAGCAGAGAAGACGCGGGGCCTCAGCCCCAGCATTTT.

The table lists this clone with a count of one. The chain uses TRBV6-5 and TRBJ2-5; 7 nucleotides line up with TRBD2. The germline V gene has CDR1 MNHEY and CDR2 SVGAGI. There are 13 residues in the CDR3. V lost 6 bases, J lost 9 bases, and 10 bases stayed unmatched. The CDR3 DNA sequence: TGTGCCAGCAGCTCCCCGGGGGAGGGTGCCCAGTACTTC. The encoded protein is CASSSPGEGAQYF.

This clone was seen a single time. This rearrangement joins TRBV7-3 to TRBJ1-5, with TRBD1 matching 9 bases. This CDR3 has 15 residues. The V segment lost 5 bases and the J segment 5 bases; nucleotides outside the gene matches: 7. The germline V gene encodes CDR1 SGHTA and CDR2 FQGTGA. The CDR3 DNA is TGTGCCAGCAGCATGACAGGGGGATCTTATCAGCCCCAGCATTTT. It encodes CASSMTGGSYQPQHF.